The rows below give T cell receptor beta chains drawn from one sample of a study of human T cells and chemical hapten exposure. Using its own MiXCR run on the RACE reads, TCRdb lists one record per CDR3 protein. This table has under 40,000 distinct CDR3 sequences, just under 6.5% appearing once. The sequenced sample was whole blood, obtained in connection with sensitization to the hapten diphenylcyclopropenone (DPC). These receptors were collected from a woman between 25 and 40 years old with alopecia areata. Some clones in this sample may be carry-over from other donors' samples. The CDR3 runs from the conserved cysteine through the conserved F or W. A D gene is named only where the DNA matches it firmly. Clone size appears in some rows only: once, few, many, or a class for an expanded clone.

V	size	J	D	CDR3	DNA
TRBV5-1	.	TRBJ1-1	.	CASSLGDTEAFF	TGCGCCAGCAGCCTAGGGGACACTGAAGCTTTCTTT
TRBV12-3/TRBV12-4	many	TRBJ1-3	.	CASSFRTVSSGNTIYF	TGTGCCAGCAGTTTTCGGACGGTTTCCTCTGGAAACACCATATATTTT
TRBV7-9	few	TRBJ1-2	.	CASSSESLTSKRQLYGYTF	TGTGCCAGCAGCTCAGAATCACTCACATCGAAAAGACAACTTTATGGCTACACCTTC
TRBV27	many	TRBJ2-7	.	CASSLGLPGVYEQYF	TGTGCCAGCAGTTTGGGACTGCCAGGAGTCTACGAGCAGTACTTC
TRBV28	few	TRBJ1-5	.	CASTPPVRQPQHF	TGTGCCAGCACTCCACCGGTGCGTCAGCCCCAGCATTTT
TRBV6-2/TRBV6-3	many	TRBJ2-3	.	CASSYSALADTQYF	TGTGCCAGCAGTTACTCGGCGTTAGCAGATACGCAGTATTTT
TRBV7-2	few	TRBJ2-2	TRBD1	CASSATGGISTGELFF	TGTGCCAGCAGCGCAACAGGGGGCATAAGCACCGGGGAGCTGTTTTTT
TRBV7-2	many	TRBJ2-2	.	CASSLAASANTGELFF	TGTGCCAGCAGCTTAGCGGCTTCCGCCAACACCGGGGAGCTGTTTTTT
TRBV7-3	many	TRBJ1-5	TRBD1	CASSLRPHRGGSNQPQHF	TGTGCCAGCAGCCTCCGCCCACACAGGGGGGGAAGCAATCAGCCCCAGCATTTT
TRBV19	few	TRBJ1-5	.	CASSLRGLSQPQHF	TGTGCCAGTAGTCTCAGGGGTCTAAGTCAGCCCCAGCATTTT
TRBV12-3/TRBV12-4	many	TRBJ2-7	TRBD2	CASSWTSGGYEQYF	TGTGCCAGCAGTTGGACTAGCGGGGGGTACGAGCAGTACTTC
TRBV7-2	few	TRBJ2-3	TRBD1	CASSNRGPGTDTQYF	TGTGCCAGCAGCAATAGGGGGCCCGGCACAGATACGCAGTATTTT
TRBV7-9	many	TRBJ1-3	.	CASSLVGSPSGNTIYF	TGTGCCAGCAGCTTAGTGGGAAGCCCCAGTGGAAACACCATATATTTT
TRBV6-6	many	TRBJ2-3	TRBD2	CASSPRSSGSTQYF	TGTGCCAGCAGCCCCCGTTCTAGCGGAAGTACGCAGTATTTT
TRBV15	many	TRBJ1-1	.	CATSRDLGNMNTEAFF	TGTGCCACCAGCAGAGATCTAGGGAACATGAACACTGAAGCTTTCTTT
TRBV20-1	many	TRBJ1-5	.	CSAPPWGLGNQPQHF	TGCAGTGCTCCTCCTTGGGGGTTGGGCAATCAGCCCCAGCATTTT
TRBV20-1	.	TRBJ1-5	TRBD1	CSAPTGGNQPQHF	TGCAGTGCGCCTACAGGGGGCAATCAGCCCCAGCATTTT
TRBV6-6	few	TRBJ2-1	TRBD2	CASNLAGAYNEQFF	TGTGCCAGCAATTTAGCGGGGGCCTACAATGAGCAGTTCTTC
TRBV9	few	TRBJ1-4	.	CASSVDSAGIGKLFF	TGTGCCAGCAGCGTAGATAGTGCGGGAATCGGAAAACTGTTTTTT
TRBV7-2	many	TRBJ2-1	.	CASSHGGLLDEQFF	TGTGCCAGCAGCCACGGGGGCTTACTCGATGAGCAGTTCTTC
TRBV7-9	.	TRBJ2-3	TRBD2	CASSLWSSGGSTDTQYF	TGTGCCAGCAGCTTATGGTCTAGCGGGGGCAGCACAGATACGCAGTATTTT
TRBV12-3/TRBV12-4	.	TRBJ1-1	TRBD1	CASRPTGVLNTEAFF	TGTGCCAGCAGGCCGACAGGGGTCCTGAACACTGAAGCTTTCTTT
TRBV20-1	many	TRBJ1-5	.	CSVNQGRQPQHF	TGCAGTGTTAATCAGGGAAGACAGCCCCAGCATTTT
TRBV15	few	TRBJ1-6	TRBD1	CATSLGIGTGRSPLHF	TGTGCCACCAGTCTAGGAATAGGGACAGGGAGGTCACCCCTCCACTTT
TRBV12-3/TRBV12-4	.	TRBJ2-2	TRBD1	CASRLQGGNTGELFF	TGTGCCAGCAGACTACAGGGGGGGAACACCGGGGAGCTGTTTTTT
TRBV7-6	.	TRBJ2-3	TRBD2	CASSPSERGAWDTQYF	TGTGCCAGCAGCCCATCGGAGCGGGGGGCCTGGGATACGCAGTATTTT
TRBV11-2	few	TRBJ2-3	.	CASSLAPTGHELDPYF	TGTGCCAGCAGCTTAGCCCCTACGGGGCATGAATTGGATCCGTATTTT
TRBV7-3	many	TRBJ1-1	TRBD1	CASSDQQGFGTEAFF	TGTGCCAGCAGCGATCAACAGGGGTTTGGCACTGAAGCTTTCTTT
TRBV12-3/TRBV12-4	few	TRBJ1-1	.	CASSLGPWTEAFF	TGTGCCAGCAGTTTAGGACCCTGGACTGAAGCTTTCTTT
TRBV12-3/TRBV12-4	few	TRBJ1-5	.	CASSNSYSNQPQHF	TGTGCCAGCTCAAATTCGTATAGCAATCAGCCCCAGCATTTT
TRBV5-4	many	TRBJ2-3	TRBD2	CASRTGTSGVRDTQYF	TGTGCCAGCAGGACCGGGACTAGCGGGGTCCGGGATACGCAGTATTTT
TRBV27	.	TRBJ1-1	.	CASSLRQSNTEAFF	TGTGCCAGCAGTCTTCGACAGAGTAACACTGAAGCTTTCTTT
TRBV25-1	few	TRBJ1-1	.	CATSEGVNTEAFF	TGTGCCACCTCGGAGGGGGTGAACACTGAAGCTTTCTTT
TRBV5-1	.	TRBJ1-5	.	CASDKLDRYSNQPQHF	TGCGCCAGCGATAAATTAGACAGGTATAGCAATCAGCCCCAGCATTTT
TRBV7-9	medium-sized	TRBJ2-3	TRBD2	CASSSGTSGTDTQYF	TGTGCCAGCAGCTCCGGGACTAGCGGCACAGATACGCAGTATTTT
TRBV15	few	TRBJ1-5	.	CATSEFPLEGSQPQHF	TGTGCCACCAGCGAATTCCCCCTGGAGGGGTCTCAGCCCCAGCATTTT
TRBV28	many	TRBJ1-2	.	CASRGGGNYGYTF	TGTGCCAGCCGGGGTGGAGGGAACTATGGCTACACCTTC
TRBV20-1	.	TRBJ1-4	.	CSARAIRDFNEKLFF	TGCAGTGCTAGAGCAATCAGAGACTTTAATGAAAAACTGTTTTTT
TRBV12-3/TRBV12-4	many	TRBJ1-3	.	CASSYNRPYSGNTIYF	TGTGCCAGCAGTTATAACAGGCCCTACTCTGGAAACACCATATATTTT
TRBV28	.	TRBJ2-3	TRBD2	CASSPASGADGLAGAGTDTQYF	TGTGCCAGCAGTCCCGCCTCGGGAGCGGACGGACTAGCGGGGGCCGGCACAGATACGCAGTATTTT
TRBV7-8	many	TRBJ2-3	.	CASSASSYQQYF	TGTGCCAGCAGCGCCAGCTCGTACCAGCAGTATTTT
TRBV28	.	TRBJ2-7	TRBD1	CATRQGSYEQYF	TGTGCCACCCGACAGGGGTCCTACGAGCAGTACTTC
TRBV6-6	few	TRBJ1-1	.	CASSRNGAMNTEAFF	TGTGCCAGCAGCCGAAACGGGGCAATGAACACTGAAGCTTTCTTT
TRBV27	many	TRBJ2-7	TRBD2	CASSFSGGGEQYF	TGTGCCAGCAGTTTTTCGGGGGGAGGCGAGCAGTACTTC